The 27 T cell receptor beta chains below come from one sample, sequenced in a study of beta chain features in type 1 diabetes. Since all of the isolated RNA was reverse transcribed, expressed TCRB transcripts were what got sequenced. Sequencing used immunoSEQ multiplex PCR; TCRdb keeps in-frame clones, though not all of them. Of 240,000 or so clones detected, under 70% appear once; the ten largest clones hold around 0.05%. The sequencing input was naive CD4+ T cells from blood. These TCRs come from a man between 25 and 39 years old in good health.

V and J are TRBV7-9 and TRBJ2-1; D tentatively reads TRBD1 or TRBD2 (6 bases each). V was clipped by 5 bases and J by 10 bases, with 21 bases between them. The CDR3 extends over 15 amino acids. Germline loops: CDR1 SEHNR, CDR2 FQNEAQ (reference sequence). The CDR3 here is CASSPQGLGGLEQFF. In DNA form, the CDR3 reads TGTGCCAGCAGCCCCCAGGGCCTCGGGGGCCTGGAGCAGTTCTTC.

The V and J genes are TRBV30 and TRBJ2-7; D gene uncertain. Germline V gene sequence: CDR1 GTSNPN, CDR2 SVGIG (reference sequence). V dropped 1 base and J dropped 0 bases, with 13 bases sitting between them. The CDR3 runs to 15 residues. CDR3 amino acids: CAWSAPGRYSYEQYF. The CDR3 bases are TGTGCCTGGAGTGCACCAGGCAGATACTCCTACGAGCAGTACTTC.

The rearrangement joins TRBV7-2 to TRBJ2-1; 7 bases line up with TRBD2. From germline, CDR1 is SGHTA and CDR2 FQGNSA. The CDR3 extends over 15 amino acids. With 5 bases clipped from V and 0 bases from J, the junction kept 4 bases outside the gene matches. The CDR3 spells CASSLLAVSYNEQFF. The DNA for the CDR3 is TGTGCCAGCAGCCTCCTAGCGGTCTCCTACAATGAGCAGTTCTTC.

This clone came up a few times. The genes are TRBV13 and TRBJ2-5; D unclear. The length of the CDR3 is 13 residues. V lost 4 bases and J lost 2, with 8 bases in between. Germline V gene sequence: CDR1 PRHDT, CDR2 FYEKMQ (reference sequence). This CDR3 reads CASSSRRQETQYF. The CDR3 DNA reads TGTGCCAGCAGCTCCAGGAGACAAGAGACCCAGTACTTC.

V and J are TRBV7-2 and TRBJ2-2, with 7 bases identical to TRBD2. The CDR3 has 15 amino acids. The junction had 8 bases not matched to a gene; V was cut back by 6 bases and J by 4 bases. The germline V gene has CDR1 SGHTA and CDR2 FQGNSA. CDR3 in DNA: TGTGCCAGCAGATTGGGAGGGCGCGGCACCGGGGAGCTGTTTTTT. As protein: CASRLGGRGTGELFF. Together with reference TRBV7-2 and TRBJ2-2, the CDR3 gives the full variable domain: GAGVSQSPSNKVTEKGKDVELRCDPISGHTALYWYRQSLGQGLEFLIYFQGNSAPDKSGLPSDRFSAERTGGSVSTLTIQRTQQEDSAVYLCASRLGGRGTGELFFGEGSRLTVL.

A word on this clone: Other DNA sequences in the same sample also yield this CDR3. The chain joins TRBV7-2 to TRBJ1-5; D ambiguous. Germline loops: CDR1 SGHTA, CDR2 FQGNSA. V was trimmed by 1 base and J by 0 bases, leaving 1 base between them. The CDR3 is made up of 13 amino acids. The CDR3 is CASSLDSNQPQHF. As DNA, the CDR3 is TGTGCCAGCAGCTTAGATAGCAATCAGCCCCAGCATTTT.

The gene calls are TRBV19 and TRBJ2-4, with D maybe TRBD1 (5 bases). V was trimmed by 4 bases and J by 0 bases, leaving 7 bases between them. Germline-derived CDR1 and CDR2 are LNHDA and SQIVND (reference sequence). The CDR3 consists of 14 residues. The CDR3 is CASSTGIAKNIQYF. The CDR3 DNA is TGTGCCAGTAGTACAGGGATAGCCAAAAACATTCAGTACTTC.

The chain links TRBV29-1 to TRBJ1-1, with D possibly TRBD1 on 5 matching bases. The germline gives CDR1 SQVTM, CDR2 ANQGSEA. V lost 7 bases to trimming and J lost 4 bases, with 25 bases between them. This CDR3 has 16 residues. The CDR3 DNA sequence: TGCAGCGCCGTGTCCCTGGCAGGGCTAGGTCTCACTGAAGCTTTCTTT. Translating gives CSAVSLAGLGLTEAFF.

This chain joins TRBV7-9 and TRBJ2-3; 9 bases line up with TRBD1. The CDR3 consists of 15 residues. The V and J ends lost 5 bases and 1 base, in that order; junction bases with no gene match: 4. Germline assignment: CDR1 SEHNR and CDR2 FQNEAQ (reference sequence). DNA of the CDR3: TGTGCCAGCAGCGCTACAGGGGGCGGCACAGATACGCAGTATTTT. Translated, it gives CASSATGGGTDTQYF.

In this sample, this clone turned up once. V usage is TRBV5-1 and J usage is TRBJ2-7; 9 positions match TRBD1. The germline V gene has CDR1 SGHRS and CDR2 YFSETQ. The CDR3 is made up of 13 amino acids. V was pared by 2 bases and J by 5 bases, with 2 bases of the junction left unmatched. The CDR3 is CASSFGTGNEQYF. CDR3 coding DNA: TGCGCCAGCAGCTTCGGGACAGGGAACGAGCAGTACTTC.

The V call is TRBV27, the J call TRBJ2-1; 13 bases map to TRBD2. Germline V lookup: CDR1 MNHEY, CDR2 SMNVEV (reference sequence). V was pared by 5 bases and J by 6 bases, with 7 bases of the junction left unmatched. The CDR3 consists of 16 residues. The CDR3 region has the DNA TGTGCCAGCAGTCCCGGACTAGCGGGAGTGGGCAATGAGCAGTTCTTC. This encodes CASSPGLAGVGNEQFF.

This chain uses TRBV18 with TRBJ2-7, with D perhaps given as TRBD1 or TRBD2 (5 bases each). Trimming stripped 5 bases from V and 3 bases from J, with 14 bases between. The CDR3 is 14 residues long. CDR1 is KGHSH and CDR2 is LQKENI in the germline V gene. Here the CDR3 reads CASSLDRGFYEQYF. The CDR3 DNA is TGTGCCAGCTCATTAGACAGAGGGTTCTACGAGCAGTACTTC.

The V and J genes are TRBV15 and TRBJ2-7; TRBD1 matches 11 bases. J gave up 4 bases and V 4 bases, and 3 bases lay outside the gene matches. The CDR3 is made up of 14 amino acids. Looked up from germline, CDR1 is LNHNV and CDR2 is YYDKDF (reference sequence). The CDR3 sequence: CATSKDRGRYEQYF. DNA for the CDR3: TGTGCCACCAGCAAGGACAGGGGGCGTTACGAGCAGTACTTC.

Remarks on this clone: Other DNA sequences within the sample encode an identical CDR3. In DNA form, the CDR3 reads TGCAGTGCTGACAGACAAGAGACCCAGTACTTC. Translation gives CSADRQETQYF. This chain connects TRBV20-1 to TRBJ2-5; weak D call: TRBD1 (5 bases). Germline loops: CDR1 DFQATT, CDR2 SNEGSKA (reference sequence). The CDR3 is made up of 11 amino acids. Trimming took off 5 bases at V and 2 bases at J, with 6 bases between the two ends.

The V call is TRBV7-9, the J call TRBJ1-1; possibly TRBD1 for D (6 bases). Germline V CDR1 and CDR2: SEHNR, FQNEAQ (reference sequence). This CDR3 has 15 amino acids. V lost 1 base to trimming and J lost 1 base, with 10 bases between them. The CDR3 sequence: CASSLVQDRNTEAFF. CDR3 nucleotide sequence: TGTGCCAGCAGCTTAGTGCAGGACAGGAACACTGAAGCTTTCTTT.

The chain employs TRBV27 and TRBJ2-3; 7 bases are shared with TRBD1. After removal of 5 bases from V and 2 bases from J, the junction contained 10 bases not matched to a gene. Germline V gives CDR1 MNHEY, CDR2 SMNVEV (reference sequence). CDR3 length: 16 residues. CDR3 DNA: TGTGCCAGCAGTCGAACCGGGACAGTAGACACAGATACGCAGTATTTT. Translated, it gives CASSRTGTVDTDTQYF.

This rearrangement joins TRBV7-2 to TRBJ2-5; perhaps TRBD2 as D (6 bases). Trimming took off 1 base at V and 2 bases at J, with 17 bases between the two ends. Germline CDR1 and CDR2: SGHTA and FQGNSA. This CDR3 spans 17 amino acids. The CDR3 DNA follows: TGTGCCAGCAGCTTAGGAGCTAGGTCGGGGAGGCAAGAGACCCAGTACTTC. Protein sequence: CASSLGARSGRQETQYF.

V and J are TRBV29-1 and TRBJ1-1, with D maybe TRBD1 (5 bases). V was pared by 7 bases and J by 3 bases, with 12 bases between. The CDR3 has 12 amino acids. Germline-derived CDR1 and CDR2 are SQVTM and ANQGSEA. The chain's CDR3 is CSGDPGYTEAFF. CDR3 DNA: TGCAGCGGAGATCCAGGGTACACTGAAGCTTTCTTT.

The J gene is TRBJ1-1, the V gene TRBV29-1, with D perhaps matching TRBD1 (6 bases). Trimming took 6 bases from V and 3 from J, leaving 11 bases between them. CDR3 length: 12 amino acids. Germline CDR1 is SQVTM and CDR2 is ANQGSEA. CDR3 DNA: TGCAGCGTGACAGGTTCTCACACTGAAGCTTTCTTT. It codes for CSVTGSHTEAFF.

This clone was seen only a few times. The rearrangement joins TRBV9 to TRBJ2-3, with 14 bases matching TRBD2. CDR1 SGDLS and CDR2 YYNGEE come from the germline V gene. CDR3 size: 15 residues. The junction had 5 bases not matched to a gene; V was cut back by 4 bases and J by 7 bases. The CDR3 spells CASSPRTSGRYTQYF. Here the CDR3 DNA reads TGTGCCAGCAGCCCCCGGACTAGCGGGAGGTATACGCAGTATTTT.

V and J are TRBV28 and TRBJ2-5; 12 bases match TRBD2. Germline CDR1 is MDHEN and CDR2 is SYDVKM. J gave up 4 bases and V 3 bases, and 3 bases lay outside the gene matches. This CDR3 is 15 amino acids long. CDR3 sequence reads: CASSLLAGGRETQYF. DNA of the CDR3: TGTGCCAGCAGTTTGCTAGCGGGAGGGAGAGAGACCCAGTACTTC.

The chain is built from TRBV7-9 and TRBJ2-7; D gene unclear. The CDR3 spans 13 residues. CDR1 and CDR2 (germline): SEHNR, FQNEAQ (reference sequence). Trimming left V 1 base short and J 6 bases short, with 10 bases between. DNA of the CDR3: TGTGCCAGCAGCTTAGGCGCCGTCGGCGAGCAGTACTTC. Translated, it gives CASSLGAVGEQYF.

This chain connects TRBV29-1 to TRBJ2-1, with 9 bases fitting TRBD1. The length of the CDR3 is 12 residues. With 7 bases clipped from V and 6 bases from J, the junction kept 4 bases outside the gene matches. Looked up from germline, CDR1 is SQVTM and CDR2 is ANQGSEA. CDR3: CSADRGGNEQFF. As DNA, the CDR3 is TGCAGCGCGGACAGGGGAGGCAATGAGCAGTTCTTC.

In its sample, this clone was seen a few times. The CDR3 reads CASSLADSTGMEYF. CDR3 nucleotides: TGTGCCAGCAGCTTAGCGGATTCGACAGGAATGGAGTATTTT. V usage is TRBV7-2 and J usage is TRBJ2-3, with a possible D match to TRBD1 (6 bases). V lost 0 bases, J lost 13 bases, and 17 bases lay in between. The length of the CDR3 is 14 residues. The V gene's germline CDR1 is SGHTA and CDR2 FQGNSA.

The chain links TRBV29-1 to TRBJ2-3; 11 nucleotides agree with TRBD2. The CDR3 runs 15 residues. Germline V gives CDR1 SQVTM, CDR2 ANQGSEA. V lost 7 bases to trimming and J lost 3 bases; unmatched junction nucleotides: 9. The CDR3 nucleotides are TGCAGCGGCACCGTAGCGGGAGGGCCGACAGATACGCAGTATTTT. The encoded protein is CSGTVAGGPTDTQYF.

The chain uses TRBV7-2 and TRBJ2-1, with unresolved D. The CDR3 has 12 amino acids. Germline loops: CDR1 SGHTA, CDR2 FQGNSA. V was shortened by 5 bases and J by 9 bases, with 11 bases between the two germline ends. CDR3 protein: CASSRKQSEQFF. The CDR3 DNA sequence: TGTGCCAGCAGCCGAAAGCAGTCTGAGCAGTTCTTC.

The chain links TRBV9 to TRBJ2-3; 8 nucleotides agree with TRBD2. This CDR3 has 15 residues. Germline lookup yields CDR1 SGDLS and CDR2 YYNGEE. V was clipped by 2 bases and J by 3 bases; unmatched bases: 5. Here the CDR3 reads CASSVQASGTDTQYF. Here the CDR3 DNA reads TGTGCCAGCAGCGTTCAGGCTAGCGGGACAGATACGCAGTATTTT.